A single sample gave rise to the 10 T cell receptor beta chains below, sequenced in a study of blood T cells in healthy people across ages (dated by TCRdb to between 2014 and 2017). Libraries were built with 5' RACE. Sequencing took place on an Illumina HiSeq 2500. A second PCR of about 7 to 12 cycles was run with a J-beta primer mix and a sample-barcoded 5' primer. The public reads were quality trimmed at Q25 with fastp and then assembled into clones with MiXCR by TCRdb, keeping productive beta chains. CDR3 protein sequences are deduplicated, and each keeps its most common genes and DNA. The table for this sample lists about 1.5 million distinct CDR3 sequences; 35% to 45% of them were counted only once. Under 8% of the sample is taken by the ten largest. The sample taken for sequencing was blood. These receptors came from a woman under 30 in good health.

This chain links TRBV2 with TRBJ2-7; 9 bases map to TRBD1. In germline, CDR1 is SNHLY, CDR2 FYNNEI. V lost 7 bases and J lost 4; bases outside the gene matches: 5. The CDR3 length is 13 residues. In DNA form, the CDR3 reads TGTGCCAGCAAGGGGACAGGGATTTACGAGCAGTACTTC. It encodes CASKGTGIYEQYF.

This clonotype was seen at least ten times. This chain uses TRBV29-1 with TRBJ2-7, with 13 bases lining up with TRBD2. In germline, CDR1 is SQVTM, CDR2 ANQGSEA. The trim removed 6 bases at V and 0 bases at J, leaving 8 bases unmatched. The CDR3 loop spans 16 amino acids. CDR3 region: CSVTGLAGATSYEQYF. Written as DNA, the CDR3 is TGCAGCGTGACCGGACTAGCGGGAGCTACCTCCTACGAGCAGTACTTC.

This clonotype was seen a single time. This chain's CDR3 is CASSPTRTEVQPQHF. CDR3 coding DNA: TGTGCCAGCAGCCCAACTCGGACAGAAGTCCAGCCCCAGCATTTT. This sequence joins TRBV7-8 and TRBJ1-5; D possibly corresponds to TRBD1 (6 bases). Looked up from germline, CDR1 is SGHVS and CDR2 is FQNEAQ. The CDR3 sequence is 15 residues long. Trimming removed 5 bases from V and 7 bases from J, with 18 bases in between.

CDR3 region: CSVEAVLAAKENEQFF. CDR3 sequence (DNA): TGCAGCGTTGAAGCCGTACTAGCGGCGAAGGAAAATGAGCAGTTCTTC. J is TRBJ2-1 and V is TRBV29-1, with 8 bases lining up with TRBD2. CDR1 is SQVTM, CDR2 ANQGSEA, per germline. V lost 1 base, J lost 7 bases, and 12 bases stayed unmatched. This CDR3 comprises 16 residues.

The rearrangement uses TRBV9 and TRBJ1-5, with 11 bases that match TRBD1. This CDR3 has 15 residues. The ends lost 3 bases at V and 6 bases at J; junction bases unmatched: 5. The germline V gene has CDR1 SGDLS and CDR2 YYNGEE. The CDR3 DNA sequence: TGTGCCAGCAGCGCCGGGACAGGGGGGTTTCAGCCCCAGCATTTT. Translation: CASSAGTGGFQPQHF. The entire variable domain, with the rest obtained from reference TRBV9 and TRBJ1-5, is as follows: DSGVTQTPKHLITATGQRVTLRCSPRSGDLSVYWYQQSLDQGLQFLIQYYNGEERAKGNILERFSAQQFPDLHSELNLSSLELGDSALYFCASSAGTGGFQPQHFGDGTRLSIL.

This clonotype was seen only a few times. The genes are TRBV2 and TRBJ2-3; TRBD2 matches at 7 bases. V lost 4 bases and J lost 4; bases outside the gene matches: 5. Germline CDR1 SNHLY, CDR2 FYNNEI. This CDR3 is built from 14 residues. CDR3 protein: CASSAGRFADTQYF. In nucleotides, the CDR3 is TGTGCCAGCAGTGCCGGGAGGTTCGCAGATACGCAGTATTTT.

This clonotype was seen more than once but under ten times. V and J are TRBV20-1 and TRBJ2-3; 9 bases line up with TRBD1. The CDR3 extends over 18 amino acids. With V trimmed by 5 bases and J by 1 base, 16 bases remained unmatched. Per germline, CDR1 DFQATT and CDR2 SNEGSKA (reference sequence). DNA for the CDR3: TGCAGTGCTCGGGGTGGGACAGGGTTGTGGGTTGGCACAGATACGCAGTATTTT. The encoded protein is CSARGGTGLWVGTDTQYF.

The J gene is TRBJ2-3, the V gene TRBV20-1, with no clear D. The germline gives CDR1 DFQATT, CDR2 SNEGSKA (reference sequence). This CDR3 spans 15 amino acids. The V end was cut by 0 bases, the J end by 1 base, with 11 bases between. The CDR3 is CSARDSGEGTDTQYF. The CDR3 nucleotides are TGCAGTGCTAGAGATTCGGGCGAGGGCACAGATACGCAGTATTTT.

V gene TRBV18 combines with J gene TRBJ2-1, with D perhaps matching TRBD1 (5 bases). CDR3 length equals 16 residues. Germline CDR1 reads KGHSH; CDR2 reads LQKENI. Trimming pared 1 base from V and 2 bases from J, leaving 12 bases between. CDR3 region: CASSPLIRRAYNEQFF. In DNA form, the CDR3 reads TGTGCCAGCTCACCACTAATTCGCAGGGCCTACAATGAGCAGTTCTTC.

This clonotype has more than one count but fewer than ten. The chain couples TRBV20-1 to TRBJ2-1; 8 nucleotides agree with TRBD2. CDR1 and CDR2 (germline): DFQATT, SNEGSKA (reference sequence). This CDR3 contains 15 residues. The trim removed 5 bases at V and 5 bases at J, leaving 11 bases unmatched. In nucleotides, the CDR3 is TGCAGTGCTCGCAAGGGGGGCGGGGGGAACAATGAGCAGTTCTTC. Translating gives CSARKGGGGNNEQFF.